The 22 T cell receptor beta chains in this list originate from one sample, sequenced in a study of neurological immune-mediated disorders. Time point indicated: longitudinal time-point 3. TCRdb called the 5' RACE reads again in MiXCR, with one record for every CDR3 protein. The sample lists 93,000 or so distinct CDR3 sequences; 11% were seen once. Material for sequencing was PBMCs. These receptors were collected from a female donor with HTLV-1-associated myelopathy (HAM/TSP).

This clonotype was seen at least ten times. This chain uses TRBV5-1 with TRBJ2-1; TRBD2 aligns across 11 bases. The CDR3 totals 16 residues. After removal of 4 bases from V and 0 bases from J, the junction contained 3 bases not matched to a gene. Germline assignment: CDR1 SGHRS and CDR2 YFSETQ. The CDR3 nucleotides are TGCGCCAGCAGCGGGACTAGCGGACCCTCCTACAATGAGCAGTTCTTC. Its translation is CASSGTSGPSYNEQFF. Using reference TRBV5-1 and TRBJ2-1 for the parts outside the CDR3, the full variable domain is KAGVTQTPRYLIKTRGQQVTLSCSPISGHRSVSWYQQTPGQGLQFLFEYFSETQRNKGNFPGRFSGRQFSNSRSEMNVSTLELGDSALYLCASSGTSGPSYNEQFFGPGTRLTVL.

At least ten counts were recorded for this clonotype. The V and J genes are TRBV5-1 and TRBJ2-1; no firm D call. Trimming pared 1 base from V and 4 bases from J, leaving 6 bases between. Germline lookup yields CDR1 SGHRS and CDR2 YFSETQ. This CDR3 spans 13 amino acids. This CDR3 is CASSLTSYNEQFF. The CDR3 DNA follows: TGCGCCAGCAGCTTGACGTCTTACAATGAGCAGTTCTTC. Filled out from reference TRBV5-1 and TRBJ2-1, the complete variable domain reads KAGVTQTPRYLIKTRGQQVTLSCSPISGHRSVSWYQQTPGQGLQFLFEYFSETQRNKGNFPGRFSGRQFSNSRSEMNVSTLELGDSALYLCASSLTSYNEQFFGPGTRLTVL.

Ten or more counts support this clonotype. J is TRBJ2-5 and V is TRBV7-2; TRBD2 aligns across 11 bases. CDR3 size: 14 residues. Germline V CDR1 and CDR2: SGHTA, FQGNSA. With 3 bases clipped from V and 5 bases from J, the junction kept 2 bases outside the gene matches. In nucleotides, the CDR3 is TGTGCCAGCAGCTTTTTAGCGGGGGGGGAGACCCAGTACTTC. It specifies CASSFLAGGETQYF. The whole variable domain, filled in from reference TRBV7-2 and TRBJ2-5, reads GAGVSQSPSNKVTEKGKDVELRCDPISGHTALYWYRQSLGQGLEFLIYFQGNSAPDKSGLPSDRFSAERTGGSVSTLTIQRTQQEDSAVYLCASSFLAGGETQYFGPGTRLLVL.

In its sample, this clonotype was seen many times. V gene TRBV6-1 combines with J gene TRBJ2-7; D is unresolved. V lost 0 bases to trimming and J lost 6 bases, with 6 bases between them. CDR1 and CDR2 from the germline V gene are MNHNS and SASEGT. The length of the CDR3 is 12 residues. The CDR3 here is CASSEAYTEQYF. CDR3 in DNA: TGTGCCAGCAGTGAAGCCTATACCGAGCAGTACTTC.

The gene calls are TRBV20-1 and TRBJ2-7; 8 positions agree with TRBD2. V lost 6 bases, J lost 4 bases, and 11 bases stayed unmatched. Germline lookup yields CDR1 DFQATT and CDR2 SNEGSKA (reference sequence). The CDR3 sequence is 14 residues long. CDR3 sequence: CSAHTGTRFYEQYF. CDR3 coding DNA: TGCAGTGCGCATACCGGGACTAGATTTTACGAGCAGTACTTC.

The chain joins TRBV28 to TRBJ2-3; D possibly corresponds to TRBD2 (6 bases). With 3 bases removed from V and 0 bases from J, the gap between germline ends came to 13 bases. Germline V lookup: CDR1 MDHEN, CDR2 SYDVKM. The CDR3 loop spans 16 amino acids. The CDR3 sequence is CASSFFGGTSTDTQYF. The CDR3 DNA reads as TGTGCCAGCAGTTTCTTCGGGGGAACTAGCACAGATACGCAGTATTTT. Together with reference TRBV28 and TRBJ2-3, the CDR3 gives the full variable domain: DVKVTQSSRYLVKRTGEKVFLECVQDMDHENMFWYRQDPGLGLRLIYFSYDVKMKEKGDIPEGYSVSREKKERFSLILESASTNQTSMYLCASSFFGGTSTDTQYFGPGTRLTVL.

This clonotype was seen many times. The genes are TRBV5-1 and TRBJ2-7; weak D call: TRBD1 (6 bases). The germline gives CDR1 SGHRS, CDR2 YFSETQ. V lost 0 bases to trimming and J lost 3 bases, with 10 bases between them. The CDR3 is 14 residues long. The CDR3 region is CASSLDGQSYEQYF. The CDR3 nucleotides read TGCGCCAGCAGCTTGGACGGACAGAGCTACGAGCAGTACTTC.

Many counts were recorded for this clonotype. The V gene is TRBV9, the J gene TRBJ2-3; D is perhaps TRBD1 (6 bases). CDR1 and CDR2 (germline): SGDLS, YYNGEE. Deletions cut 0 bases from V and 4 bases from J, with 18 bases between. The CDR3 length is 17 residues. The CDR3 nucleotides read TGTGCCAGCAGCGTAGGGATAGGGGGAAGATCAGCAGATACGCAGTATTTT. Translating it yields CASSVGIGGRSADTQYF. Drawing the rest from reference TRBV9 and TRBJ2-3, the complete variable domain is DSGVTQTPKHLITATGQRVTLRCSPRSGDLSVYWYQQSLDQGLQFLIQYYNGEERAKGNILERFSAQQFPDLHSELNLSSLELGDSALYFCASSVGIGGRSADTQYFGPGTRLTVL.

This clonotype came up once. V and J are TRBV6-6 and TRBJ2-3; D gene ambiguous. Germline V gene lookup returns CDR1 MNHNY and CDR2 SVGAGI (reference sequence). There are 13 residues in the CDR3. V was pared by 5 bases and J by 5 bases, with 11 bases between. The CDR3 DNA reads as TGTGCCAGCAGTCATGGTGTTCAAGATACGCAGTATTTT. Translated: CASSHGVQDTQYF.

This clonotype appeared many times. The V and J genes are TRBV6-5 and TRBJ2-4; no clear D. This CDR3 region has 14 residues. Trimming shortened V by 4 bases and J by 0 bases, and 7 bases separated the two germline ends. The germline CDR1 and CDR2 sequences are MNHEY and SVGAGI. The CDR3 DNA is TGTGCCAGCAGTTCCGACTCAGCCAAAAACATTCAGTACTTC. Residues: CASSSDSAKNIQYF.

This clonotype came up many times. V and J are TRBV7-2 and TRBJ2-7; D is perhaps TRBD2 (5 bases). Germline CDR1 reads SGHTA; CDR2 reads FQGNSA. The germline V and J ends were trimmed by 1 base and 2 bases, with 15 bases remaining between them. CDR3 length: 16 residues. The DNA of the CDR3 is TGTGCCAGCAGCTTAGGTAGTTCCTACGGGACCTACGAGCAGTACTTC. Protein product: CASSLGSSYGTYEQYF. Drawing the rest from reference TRBV7-2 and TRBJ2-7, the complete variable domain is GAGVSQSPSNKVTEKGKDVELRCDPISGHTALYWYRQSLGQGLEFLIYFQGNSAPDKSGLPSDRFSAERTGGSVSTLTIQRTQQEDSAVYLCASSLGSSYGTYEQYFGPGTRLTVT.

This clonotype was seen many times. The chain joins TRBV20-1 to TRBJ2-7; 8 positions match TRBD1. V gave up 3 bases and J gave up 3 bases; unmatched junction bases: 10. Germline V gene sequence: CDR1 DFQATT, CDR2 SNEGSKA (reference sequence). This CDR3 is built from 15 residues. The CDR3 DNA is TGCAGTGCTAGCCGATTGGAAACAGGGGGCTACGAGCAGTACTTC. It encodes CSASRLETGGYEQYF.

At least ten counts were recorded for this clonotype. The chain is built from TRBV4-1 and TRBJ2-5; TRBD2 matches at 13 bases. The CDR3 loop spans 16 amino acids. The J segment lost 1 base and the V segment lost 4 bases, leaving 3 bases of the junction unmatched. Per germline, CDR1 MGHRA and CDR2 YSYEKL. The CDR3 nucleotides read TGCGCCAGCAGCCGAGGACTAGCGGGGGCCCAAGAGACCCAGTACTTC. Protein: CASSRGLAGAQETQYF.

There are many counts of this clonotype. V and J are TRBV2 and TRBJ2-1, with TRBD1 as a possible D gene (6 bases). The CDR3 covers 16 residues. Germline lookup yields CDR1 SNHLY and CDR2 FYNNEI. V was trimmed by 5 bases and J by 6 bases, leaving 20 bases between them. The CDR3 DNA is TGTGCCAGCAGTAAACAGGGTACGGCTGCGGGCAATGAGCAGTTCTTC. Translating it yields CASSKQGTAAGNEQFF.

This clonotype was detected ten times or more. The chain uses TRBV10-1 and TRBJ2-7, with D tentatively TRBD1 (6 bases). Germline CDR1 is WNHNN and CDR2 is SYGVQD (reference sequence). Trimming cost V 6 bases and J 6 bases, with 15 bases left between them. The CDR3 sequence is 13 residues long. DNA of the CDR3: TGCGCCAGCAGCAAGGCGCCAGGGGCCGAGCAGTACTTC. Amino acid sequence: CASSKAPGAEQYF.

The chain recombines TRBV24-1 with TRBJ1-2, with TRBD1 matching over 9 bases. The CDR3 is made up of 14 amino acids. J lost 6 bases, V lost 4 bases, and 5 bases had no gene match. The germline gives CDR1 KGHDR, CDR2 SFDVKD. The CDR3 region is CATSDPTGGNGYTF. The DNA for the CDR3 is TGTGCCACCAGTGACCCTACAGGGGGCAATGGCTACACCTTC.

There are many counts of this clonotype. The genes are TRBV28 and TRBJ2-1, with no clear D. This CDR3 region has 15 residues. Germline CDR1 is MDHEN and CDR2 is SYDVKM. V dropped 6 bases and J dropped 1 base, with 13 bases sitting between them. CDR3 region: CASSSLGSSYNEQFF. Here the CDR3 DNA reads TGTGCCAGCAGCTCGCTAGGGTCGTCCTACAATGAGCAGTTCTTC.

This clonotype appeared many times. The V and J genes are TRBV20-1 and TRBJ2-7; the match to TRBD1 covers 8 bases. Germline V lookup: CDR1 DFQATT, CDR2 SNEGSKA (reference sequence). The CDR3 extends over 15 amino acids. V shed 3 bases, J shed 2 bases, and the junction held 9 bases outside the gene matches. Written as DNA, the CDR3 is TGCAGTGCTAGCTTCAGACAGGGGTCCACCTACGAGCAGTACTTC. It yields the protein CSASFRQGSTYEQYF.

This clonotype has ten or more counts. The chain recombines TRBV5-1 with TRBJ2-2; 7 positions agree with TRBD2. In germline, CDR1 is SGHRS, CDR2 YFSETQ. The CDR3 has 16 residues. V shed 0 bases and J 4 bases; nucleotides not matched to a gene: 6. In DNA, the CDR3 is TGCGCCAGCAGCTTGGATCCGACTAGCCCCACCGGGGAGCTGTTTTTT. Translation gives CASSLDPTSPTGELFF.

This chain connects TRBV5-1 to TRBJ1-1; D not resolved. CDR1 is SGHRS and CDR2 is YFSETQ in the germline V gene. This CDR3 has 19 residues. Between the trimmed V and J ends, which lost 8 bases and 2 bases, there was a span of 31 bases. The CDR3: CARYWAGWRVSPINTEAFF. The CDR3 DNA sequence: TGCGCCAGGTATTGGGCTGGATGGAGGGTCAGCCCCATCAACACTGAAGCTTTCTTT.

This clonotype showed up many times. This chain joins TRBV10-3 and TRBJ1-5; possibly TRBD1 for D (5 bases). The CDR3 is 15 residues long. The V gene lost 6 bases and the J gene lost 2 bases, with 14 bases spanning the gap. The germline V gene encodes CDR1 ENHRY and CDR2 SYGVKD. The CDR3 protein is CAIRERGDRNQPQHF. The CDR3 nucleotides read TGTGCCATCAGGGAGAGGGGCGACCGCAATCAGCCCCAGCATTTT.

The chain couples TRBV6-5 to TRBJ2-1; 7 nucleotides match TRBD1. The CDR3 extends over 13 amino acids. J gave up 9 bases and V 2 bases, and 4 bases lay outside the gene matches. Germline values: CDR1 MNHEY, CDR2 SVGAGI. CDR3 bases: TGTGCCAGCAGTTACAGGGGGCCCTTTGAGCAGTTCTTC. Residues: CASSYRGPFEQFF.